A selection of T cell receptor beta chains follows, all from one sample in a study of T cell responses to AZD1222 COVID-19 vaccine. Sequenced by immunoSEQ multiplex PCR; TCRdb stores in-frame clones only, minus some. The table has 130,000 to 150,000 clones, roughly 92% seen once. The material was peripheral blood, obtained on day 0 of AZD1222 vaccination. The receptor source for this set is an adult in good health. The CDR3 runs from the conserved cysteine through the conserved F or W. The order of the fields is clone size, J gene, D gene, V gene, CDR3 DNA, CDR3 protein. The D gene is left open where the match is weak. The size field is filled for only some rows; it gives once, few, many or a size class.

. | TRBJ1-3 | . | TRBV5-1 | TGCGCCAGCAGCTTAGACAGCGTGGGAGGAAACACCATATATTTT | CASSLDSVGGNTIYF
. | TRBJ1-1 | . | TRBV27 | TGTGCCAGCACCTTTTCGGCCAGGTTGAACACTGAAGCTTTCTTT | CASTFSARLNTEAFF
. | TRBJ2-7 | TRBD2 | TRBV7-9 | TGTGCCAGCAGCTTTGTCCTAGCGGGAGCCCACGAGCAGTACTTC | CASSFVLAGAHEQYF
. | TRBJ2-7 | . | TRBV6-6 | TGTGCCAGCAGATCAACAGGGAGCGCTAACGAGCAGTACTTC | CASRSTGSANEQYF
. | TRBJ2-1 | TRBD2 | TRBV7-2 | TGTGCCAGCAGCAGACTAGCGGGAGTTTCGGGTGAGCAGTTCTTC | CASSRLAGVSGEQFF
. | TRBJ1-2 | . | TRBV29-1 | TGCAGCGTTGGCCCGACGAGGGTTGGCTACACCTTC | CSVGPTRVGYTF
. | TRBJ1-5 | . | TRBV3-1/TRBV3-2 | TGTGCCAGCAGCCCCTCATATGCGAGCGGGCCCCAGCATTTT | CASSPSYASGPQHF
few | TRBJ2-6 | . | TRBV30 | TGTGCCTGGCCCGAAAGCTCTGGGGCCAACGTCCTGACTTTC | CAWPESSGANVLTF
. | TRBJ2-2 | . | TRBV4-1 | TGCGCCAGCAGCCAGTGGTATGCCGGGGAGCTGTTTTTT | CASSQWYAGELFF
. | TRBJ2-7 | TRBD1 | TRBV7-9 | TGTGCCAGCAGCTCCGACCGGGACAGATCCTTCTACGAGCAGTACTTC | CASSSDRDRSFYEQYF
. | TRBJ2-2 | TRBD2 | TRBV6-4 | TGTGCCAGCAGTGAAGCTAGCGGACACACCGGGGAGCTGTTTTTT | CASSEASGHTGELFF
. | TRBJ2-5 | TRBD2 | TRBV6-1 | TGTGCCAGCAGTGAAGCGCAGCCCTGGACTAGCGGGAGGGTACGGGAGACCCAGTACTTC | CASSEAQPWTSGRVRETQYF
. | TRBJ1-3 | . | TRBV28 | TGTGCCAGCAGCACCCAGGGACACACCATATATTTT | CASSTQGHTIYF
. | TRBJ2-3 | . | TRBV4-1 | TGCGCCAGCAGCCACTATATCCCCCGGGCAGGGGGCACAGATACGCAGTATTTT | CASSHYIPRAGGTDTQYF
few | TRBJ1-6 | . | TRBV4-1 | TGCGCCAGCAGCCAAGGCCCCCCCTGGGATGGAACAGACTCCTATAATTCACCCCTCCACTTT | CASSQGPPWDGTDSYNSPLHF
. | TRBJ1-2 | . | TRBV3-1/TRBV3-2 | TGTGCCAGCAGCCAAGGTTCGATAGTGGCCGCAGGTAACTATGGCTACACCTTC | CASSQGSIVAAGNYGYTF
. | TRBJ1-2 | TRBD1 | TRBV18 | TGTGCCAGCTCACCCGGACAGGGCTCTAACTATGGCTACACCTTC | CASSPGQGSNYGYTF
. | TRBJ2-3 | . | TRBV9 | TGTGCCAGCAGCGCTCTAGGATCTAGCACAGATACGCAGTATTTT | CASSALGSSTDTQYF
. | TRBJ2-1 | TRBD2 | TRBV25-1 | TGTGCCAGCAGTGTAGCGGGGGACTACAATGAGCAGTTCTTC | CASSVAGDYNEQFF
. | TRBJ1-4 | TRBD1 | TRBV5-1 | TGCGCCAGCAGCTTTGACAGGGGAAAAAGTGCTATAAGTGGTGAAAAACTGTTTTTT | CASSFDRGKSAISGEKLFF
. | TRBJ2-1 | TRBD1 | TRBV28 | TGTGCCAGCAGTTTCTGGGGACAGGGGAACAATGAGCAGTTCTTC | CASSFWGQGNNEQFF
. | TRBJ2-7 | TRBD2 | TRBV10-3 | TGTGCCACTGCCTCGGGGGGCGAGCAGTACTTC | CATASGGEQYF
. | TRBJ2-1 | . | TRBV19 | TGTGCCAGTAGTACCTGGCAAGAGCAGTTCTTC | CASSTWQEQFF
. | TRBJ1-5 | . | TRBV27 | TGTGCCAGCACCGATGATGTTGATCAGCCCCAGCATTTT | CASTDDVDQPQHF
once | TRBJ1-1 | TRBD1 | TRBV7-9 | TGTGCCAGCAGCTCTCAATCAGGGGGCACTGAAGCTTTCTTT | CASSSQSGGTEAFF
. | TRBJ2-2 | . | TRBV2 | TGTGCCAGCAGTCACCGGGGAATCTTAAACACCGGGGAGCTGTTTTTT | CASSHRGILNTGELFF
. | TRBJ2-7 | TRBD1 | TRBV5-4 | TGTGCCAGCAGCCCTGGACAGGGGGCTTTCTACGAGCAGTACTTC | CASSPGQGAFYEQYF
. | TRBJ1-1 | . | TRBV23-1 | TGCGCCAGCAGTCCCCAGGACTGCCGCTTTGAAGCTTTCTTT | CASSPQDCRFEAFF
. | TRBJ2-7 | . | TRBV6-1 | TGTGCCAGCAGTGAAGTGGTGATGCGCAATCAAGACTTC | CASSEVVMRNQDF
. | TRBJ2-1 | TRBD2 | TRBV11-2 | TGTGCCAGCAGTTTTACCGGGACTAGGTCGTATGAGCAGTTCTTC | CASSFTGTRSYEQFF
few | TRBJ1-1 | . | TRBV5-4 | TGTGCCAGCAGCCGCCCTTCGAGGGGGAACACTGAAGCTTTCTTT | CASSRPSRGNTEAFF
once | TRBJ2-3 | . | TRBV21-1 | TGTGCCAGCAGCAAAGAGAACAGGGAGCTAGCGGGAGGGGTCACAGATACGCAGTATTTT | CASSKENRELAGGVTDTQYF
. | TRBJ2-7 | TRBD1 | TRBV6-5 | TGTGCCAGCAGTTACTGGGGACAGGGGTACGAGCAGTACTTC | CASSYWGQGYEQYF
. | TRBJ2-7 | . | TRBV5-1 | TGCGCCAGCAGCTTGGTCGGAGGGATGGGGGAGCAGTACTTC | CASSLVGGMGEQYF
. | TRBJ2-7 | TRBD2 | TRBV2 | TGTGCCAGCAGTGGGGCCGGGACTAGCGGGAGGGCGCAGGACGAGCAGTACTTC | CASSGAGTSGRAQDEQYF
once | TRBJ2-1 | TRBD2 | TRBV5-1 | TGCGCCAGCAGCCGGGGACTAGCAGCCTACAATGAGCAGTTCTTC | CASSRGLAAYNEQFF
. | TRBJ2-3 | TRBD2 | TRBV12-5 | TGTGCTAGTGGAAGAGCGGGAGGGCCGAATACGCAGTATTTT | CASGRAGGPNTQYF
. | TRBJ1-6 | . | TRBV19 | TGTGCCAGTAGTATACCCCAGGGTGGTTCACCCCTCCACTTT | CASSIPQGGSPLHF
. | TRBJ2-7 | . | TRBV5-6 | TGTGCCAGCAGCTTGAGATACGAGCAGTACTTC | CASSLRYEQYF
. | TRBJ1-1 | . | TRBV5-1 | TGCGCCAGCAGCTTGGAATCAAGGGGTGAAGCTTTCTTT | CASSLESRGEAFF
. | TRBJ2-1 | . | TRBV21-1 | TGTGCCAGCAGCAAAGACAGGGGGATACGCGCGGGAGGGCCTGGCCCCCCCCATGAGCAGTTCTTC | CASSKDRGIRAGGPGPPHEQFF
few | TRBJ1-5 | TRBD1 | TRBV4-1 | TGCGCCAGCAGCCAAGTAGGTTGGGCAGGGGGGCAGCCCCAGCATTTT | CASSQVGWAGGQPQHF
. | TRBJ1-3 | . | TRBV5-1 | TGCGCCAGCAGCTTGGAGGGGCAGGCCGCCTCTGGAAACACCATATATTTT | CASSLEGQAASGNTIYF
. | TRBJ2-5 | TRBD2 | TRBV2 | TGTGCCAGCAGTGGGTCCGGAGCGGGAGGGGGAGAGACCCAGTACTTC | CASSGSGAGGGETQYF
once | TRBJ2-7 | . | TRBV6-6 | TGTGCCAGCAGTCTGACTCTACACTACGAGCAGTACTTC | CASSLTLHYEQYF
. | TRBJ2-1 | . | TRBV27 | TGTGCCAGCAGGTCGGGGCGCTTTTCCTACAATGAGCAGTTCTTC | CASRSGRFSYNEQFF
. | TRBJ1-1 | . | TRBV29-1 | TGCAGCGTGCGACCCTCATCTACGAACACTGAAGCTTTCTTT | CSVRPSSTNTEAFF
. | TRBJ1-5 | . | TRBV10-3 | TGTGCCATCCGAGGCAGGGAAAATCAGCCCCAGCATTTT | CAIRGRENQPQHF
. | TRBJ2-7 | . | TRBV6-5 | TGTGCCAGCAGTTTCTTGGGGACCTCATACGAGCAGTACTTC | CASSFLGTSYEQYF
. | TRBJ2-3 | . | TRBV4-2 | TGTGCCAGCAGCCAAGATATCGGGGCGACAGATACGCAGTATTTT | CASSQDIGATDTQYF
. | TRBJ1-2 | TRBD1 | TRBV6-5 | TGTGCCAGCAGTCTGACAGGGGGCGGGTTGGGCTACACCTTC | CASSLTGGGLGYTF